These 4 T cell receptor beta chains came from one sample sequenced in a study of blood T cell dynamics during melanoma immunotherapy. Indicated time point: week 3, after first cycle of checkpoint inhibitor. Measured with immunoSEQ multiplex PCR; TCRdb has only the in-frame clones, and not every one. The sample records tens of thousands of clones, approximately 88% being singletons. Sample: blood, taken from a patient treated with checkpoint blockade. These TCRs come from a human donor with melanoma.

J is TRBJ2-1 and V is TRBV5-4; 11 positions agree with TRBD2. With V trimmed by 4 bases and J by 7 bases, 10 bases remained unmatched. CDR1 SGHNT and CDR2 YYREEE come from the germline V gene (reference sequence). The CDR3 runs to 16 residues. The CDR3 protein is CASSRGLAVLGNEQFF. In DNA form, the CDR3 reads TGTGCCAGCAGCCGGGGACTAGCGGTATTAGGGAATGAGCAGTTCTTC.

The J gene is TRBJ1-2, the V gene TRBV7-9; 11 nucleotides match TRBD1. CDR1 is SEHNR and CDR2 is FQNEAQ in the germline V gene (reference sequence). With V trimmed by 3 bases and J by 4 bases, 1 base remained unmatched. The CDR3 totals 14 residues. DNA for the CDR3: TGTGCCAGCAGCTTCGGGACAGGGGGCTATGGCTACACCTTC. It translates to CASSFGTGGYGYTF.

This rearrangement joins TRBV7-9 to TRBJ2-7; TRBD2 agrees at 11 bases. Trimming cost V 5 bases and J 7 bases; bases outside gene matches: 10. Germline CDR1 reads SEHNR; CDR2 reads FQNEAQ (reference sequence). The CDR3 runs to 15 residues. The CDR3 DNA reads TGTGCCAGCAGCCCCCTGACTAGCGGGGTGCAAGAGCAGTACTTC. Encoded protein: CASSPLTSGVQEQYF.

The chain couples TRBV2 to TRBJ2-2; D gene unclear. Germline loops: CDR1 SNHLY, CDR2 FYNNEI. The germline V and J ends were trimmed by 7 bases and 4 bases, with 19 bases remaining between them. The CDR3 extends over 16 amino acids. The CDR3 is CASNSQRAGGTGELFF. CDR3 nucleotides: TGTGCCAGCAATTCCCAGCGAGCCGGTGGCACCGGGGAGCTGTTTTTT.